This T cell receptor (beta chain) was retrieved from a study of PD-1 blockade in classical Hodgkin lymphoma. Whole-study findings and limits: The study found complete responders had baseline diversity similar to newly diagnosed patients.

Some clones are missing from TCRdb's copy, which holds only in-frame ones; the method was immunoSEQ multiplex PCR. The sample yields some 100,000 clones, roughly 91% seen once. CDR3 length: 14 residues. CDR1 is SGHDT, CDR2 YYEEEE, per germline. Deletions cut 1 base from V and 1 base from J, with 8 bases between. The time point: cycle 4 day 1 (C4D1), after less than seven weeks of nivolumab. Patients all relapsed after autologous stem cell transplantation, and there was variation in brentuximab vedotin exposure. Worth noting for this clone: What it recognizes is unknown.

Material: peripheral blood mononuclear cells (PBMCs), obtained before the fourth cycle of nivolumab. The rearrangement links TRBV5-6 to TRBJ2-5; no clear D gene. The sequence was obtained from a human donor with classical Hodgkin lymphoma. The CDR3 region is CASSLTPTQETQYF. As DNA, the CDR3 is TGTGCCAGCAGCTTGACTCCCACCCAAGAGACCCAGTACTTC.